The TCR beta chain described here comes from a study of identical twins. CDR1 is PRHDT and CDR2 is FYEKMQ in the germline V gene (reference sequence). CDR3 length: 15 residues. The V end lost 5 bases, the J end lost 13 bases, and 26 bases lay between the germline ends. Turning to this clonotype: Its matching antigen is unknown.

One entry per CDR3 protein results from TCRdb running MiXCR on the 5' RACE reads. The repertoire holds about 920,000 distinct CDR3 sequences, 9% to 15% seen once, with roughly 1.6% in the top ten. Study-level findings and limits: Cross-sectional statistics, not tracking of the same donors, supported the conclusions. It was possible that invariant MAIT and iNKT cells partly confounded the zero-insertion analyses. Insertions were fewer in abundant cord blood beta clonotypes, whereas memory repertoires showed none of this pattern.

This sample also appeared in a second study, on yellow fever vaccine responses in identical twins.

Material: PBMCs. The V call is TRBV13, the J call TRBJ1-1, with D maybe TRBD1 (5 bases). This clonotype originated in a woman between 18 and 29 years old in good health. The CDR3 DNA reads TGTGCCAGCAGCCCCTCCCGTAATTACGGAGGACAAGGTTTCTTT. Translated: CASSPSRNYGGQGFF.